These 28 T cell receptor beta chains came from one sample sequenced in a study of CD8+ T cells in alopecia areata. Extracted from the samples, RNA was reverse transcribed into cDNA to serve as the sequencing template. Clones were read by immunoSEQ multiplex PCR, and TCRdb kept only the in-frame ones, dropping some. The sample has hundreds of thousands of clones; 67% are singletons. This sample comprised CD4+ T cells sorted from blood, obtained at week 0. The receptors derive from a human donor with alopecia areata.

The chain couples TRBV5-1 to TRBJ1-2; D is perhaps TRBD1 (5 bases). The CDR3 extends over 13 amino acids. Trimming removed 2 bases at V and 8 bases at J, with 13 bases between. Germline V CDR1 and CDR2: SGHRS, YFSETQ. The CDR3 is CASSFDSLGGYTF. The DNA for the CDR3 is TGCGCCAGCAGCTTTGACAGCTTAGGCGGCTACACCTTC.

V gene TRBV7-2 combines with J gene TRBJ2-7; D may be TRBD2 (5 bases). This CDR3 contains 16 residues. Deletions cut 5 bases from V and 5 bases from J, with 22 bases between. Germline V gives CDR1 SGHTA, CDR2 FQGNSA. This CDR3 reads CASSLLGAAGAHEQYF. CDR3 nucleotide sequence: TGTGCCAGCAGCCTACTAGGCGCGGCAGGAGCCCACGAGCAGTACTTC.

The genes are TRBV6-1 and TRBJ1-5; no clear D. Trimming left V 2 bases short and J 4 bases short, with 9 bases between. The germline CDR1 and CDR2 sequences are MNHNS and SASEGT. This CDR3 comprises 14 residues. CDR3 protein: CASSEQKGNQPQHF. Written as DNA, the CDR3 is TGTGCCAGCAGTGAACAGAAAGGGAATCAGCCCCAGCATTTT.

This clone was seen only a few times. The rearrangement uses TRBV30 and TRBJ2-2, with D possibly being TRBD1 or TRBD2 (5 bases each). The CDR3 runs to 12 residues. Per germline, CDR1 GTSNPN and CDR2 SVGIG (reference sequence). Between the trimmed V and J ends, which lost 3 bases and 6 bases, there was a span of 8 bases. The CDR3 DNA follows: TGTGCCTGGAGCTCGGGACCCGGGGAGCTGTTTTTT. Translation: CAWSSGPGELFF.

J is TRBJ2-7 and V is TRBV7-2, with TRBD2 matching over 9 bases. Germline V gene sequence: CDR1 SGHTA, CDR2 FQGNSA. Germline trimming cut 4 bases from V and 3 bases from J; bases unmatched to any gene: 10. The CDR3 covers 16 residues. CDR3 loop: CASSWTPLAGYYEQYF. CDR3 sequence (DNA): TGTGCCAGCAGCTGGACACCGCTAGCGGGGTACTACGAGCAGTACTTC.

This clone was observed a few times. The chain links TRBV4-1 to TRBJ2-3, with 8 positions matching TRBD1. Trimming took 0 bases from V and 1 from J; bases not matched to a gene: 12. This CDR3 is 19 amino acids long. From germline, CDR1 is MGHRA and CDR2 YSYEKL. The chain's CDR3 is CASSQDLRTGSIRTDTQYF. The CDR3 DNA is TGCGCCAGCAGCCAAGATCTCAGGACAGGGTCCATTCGCACAGATACGCAGTATTTT.

This chain connects TRBV11-2 to TRBJ2-7; D unclear. V gave up 1 base and J gave up 5 bases, with 9 bases separating them. The germline gives CDR1 SGHAT, CDR2 FQNNGV. CDR3 size: 13 residues. This CDR3 is CASSLGPKDEQYF. The CDR3 nucleotides are TGTGCCAGCAGCTTAGGCCCGAAGGACGAGCAGTACTTC.

The J gene is TRBJ2-2, the V gene TRBV7-2; 9 bases agree with TRBD1. The CDR3 loop spans 15 amino acids. The germline gives CDR1 SGHTA, CDR2 FQGNSA. V gave up 5 bases and J gave up 5 bases; unmatched junction bases: 6. This CDR3 is CASSLRTGETGELFF. The CDR3 bases are TGTGCCAGCAGCCTACGGACAGGGGAGACCGGGGAGCTGTTTTTT.

V gene TRBV29-1 combines with J gene TRBJ2-7; possibly TRBD1 for D (6 bases). CDR3 length equals 13 residues. Trimming removed 0 bases from V and 12 bases from J, with 18 bases in between. CDR1 SQVTM and CDR2 ANQGSEA come from the germline V gene. CDR3 coding DNA: TGCAGCGTTGAAGATTGGGACAAGCCACTACGGTACTTC. Its translation is CSVEDWDKPLRYF.

This clone was observed once. Different DNA sequences within this sample yield the same CDR3. V gene TRBV5-1 combines with J gene TRBJ2-7, with D unresolved. Trimming took 0 bases from V and 1 from J, leaving 8 bases between them. The CDR3 has 14 amino acids. CDR1 SGHRS and CDR2 YFSETQ come from the germline V gene. As DNA, the CDR3 is TGCGCCAGCAGCTTGGGAGGCAGTTCCTACGAGCAGTACTTC. It codes for CASSLGGSSYEQYF.

The V gene is TRBV6-6, the J gene TRBJ2-1, with TRBD1 matching over 10 bases. The ends lost 9 bases at V and 5 bases at J; junction bases unmatched: 10. Per germline, CDR1 MNHNY and CDR2 SVGAGI (reference sequence). This CDR3 has 15 residues. Written as DNA, the CDR3 is TGTGCCAGTCGTTCGCCGGGACAGGGGAACAATGAGCAGTTCTTC. Protein sequence: CASRSPGQGNNEQFF.

The chain recombines TRBV7-9 with TRBJ2-3; no firm D call. This CDR3 contains 12 residues. In germline, CDR1 is SEHNR, CDR2 FQNEAQ (reference sequence). Trimming cost V 4 bases and J 0 bases, with 2 bases left between them. In DNA form, the CDR3 reads TGTGCCAGCAGCTACAGCACAGATACGCAGTATTTT. The encoded protein is CASSYSTDTQYF.

The J gene is TRBJ1-2, the V gene TRBV30; the match to TRBD1 covers 8 bases. The V segment lost 7 bases and the J segment 6 bases; nucleotides outside the gene matches: 4. CDR1 and CDR2 from the germline V gene are GTSNPN and SVGIG (reference sequence). There are 11 residues in the CDR3. The CDR3 spells CASTGADGYTF. In nucleotides, the CDR3 is TGTGCCTCGACAGGGGCCGATGGCTACACCTTC. Full variable domain (missing parts from reference TRBV30 and TRBJ1-2): SQTIHQWPATLVQPVGSPLSLECTVEGTSNPNLYWYRQAAGRGLQLLFYSVGIGQISSEVPQNLSASRPQDRQFILSSKKLLLSDSGFYLCASTGADGYTFGSGTRLTVV.

This clone occurred a few times. V gene TRBV7-2 combines with J gene TRBJ2-5; TRBD2 aligns across 13 bases. Looked up from germline, CDR1 is SGHTA and CDR2 is FQGNSA. This CDR3 contains 15 residues. The J segment lost 2 bases and the V segment lost 4 bases, leaving 1 base of the junction unmatched. In DNA, the CDR3 is TGTGCCAGCAGCTCGGGACTAGCGGGGCAAGAGACCCAGTACTTC. It specifies CASSSGLAGQETQYF.

J is TRBJ2-1 and V is TRBV30; 12 bases are shared with TRBD2. The CDR3 has 18 amino acids. CDR1 and CDR2 (germline): GTSNPN, SVGIG (reference sequence). V lost 0 bases to trimming and J lost 1 base; unmatched junction nucleotides: 7. CDR3 coding DNA: TGTGCCTGGAGTGTAGGGCTAGCGGGGGGGCCTTCCTACAATGAGCAGTTCTTC. This codes for CAWSVGLAGGPSYNEQFF.

This chain connects TRBV27 to TRBJ1-6, with 10 nucleotides matching TRBD1. CDR1 and CDR2 from the germline V gene are MNHEY and SMNVEV (reference sequence). After removal of 8 bases from V and 6 bases from J, the junction contained 7 bases not matched to a gene. This CDR3 region has 15 residues. The CDR3 nucleotides read TGTGCCAGCGGAACTCGGGACAGGGGTAATTCACCCCTCCACTTT. Encoded protein: CASGTRDRGNSPLHF.

V is TRBV18 and J is TRBJ2-7, with 8 bases identical to TRBD1. CDR1 and CDR2 (germline): KGHSH, LQKENI. The CDR3 has 15 residues. V gave up 1 base and J gave up 6 bases; unmatched junction bases: 8. The CDR3 loop reads CASSPRQGARGEQYF. The CDR3, as DNA: TGTGCCAGCTCACCACGCCAGGGGGCGCGTGGCGAGCAGTACTTC.

This rearrangement joins TRBV29-1 to TRBJ2-7; no firm D call. Trimming removed 6 bases at V and 3 bases at J, with 9 bases between. CDR1 is SQVTM, CDR2 ANQGSEA, per germline. The CDR3 consists of 11 residues. CDR3 residues: CSVGSNYEQYF. The CDR3, as DNA: TGCAGCGTGGGATCAAACTACGAGCAGTACTTC.

The chain links TRBV6-5 to TRBJ2-7, with TRBD1 identical over 7 bases. This CDR3 contains 14 residues. V shed 5 bases, J shed 4 bases, and the junction held 8 bases outside the gene matches. Germline loops: CDR1 MNHEY, CDR2 SVGAGI. The CDR3 region has the DNA TGTGCCAGCAGTAATACAGGGGCCAGTTACGAGCAGTACTTC. Translating it yields CASSNTGASYEQYF.

The chain links TRBV5-1 to TRBJ2-5; 7 nucleotides match TRBD2. With V trimmed by 0 bases and J by 5 bases, 7 bases remained unmatched. The CDR3 has 15 amino acids. Germline loops: CDR1 SGHRS, CDR2 YFSETQ. CDR3 nucleotides: TGCGCCAGCAGCTTGGCAAGCGGGGCGGGGGAGACCCAGTACTTC. Translating it yields CASSLASGAGETQYF. Based on the CDR3 plus reference TRBV5-1 and TRBJ2-5, the full variable domain is KAGVTQTPRYLIKTRGQQVTLSCSPISGHRSVSWYQQTPGQGLQFLFEYFSETQRNKGNFPGRFSGRQFSNSRSEMNVSTLELGDSALYLCASSLASGAGETQYFGPGTRLLVL.

This clone was picked up one time. The chain has TRBV10-3 and TRBJ1-2, with TRBD1 matching 8 bases. Trimming took 4 bases from V and 4 from J; bases not matched to a gene: 2. This CDR3 contains 13 residues. Germline loops: CDR1 ENHRY, CDR2 SYGVKD. Here the CDR3 DNA reads TGTGCCATCAGTGGGGACAGGCGCTATGGCTACACCTTC. Encoded protein: CAISGDRRYGYTF.

V is TRBV30 and J is TRBJ2-3; D uncertain. The CDR3 is made up of 14 amino acids. Trimming took off 3 bases at V and 5 bases at J, with 15 bases between the two ends. The germline CDR1 and CDR2 sequences are GTSNPN and SVGIG (reference sequence). The CDR3 nucleotides read TGTGCCTGGAGCTTATCGCTCTCCGGAGATACGCAGTATTTT. It is translated as CAWSLSLSGDTQYF.

The chain combines TRBV30 with TRBJ1-5; 7 bases are a match to TRBD1. The junction had 5 bases not matched to a gene; V was cut back by 0 bases and J by 6 bases. Germline V lookup: CDR1 GTSNPN, CDR2 SVGIG (reference sequence). The CDR3 is 14 amino acids. CDR3: CAWSVQGGRQPQHF. The CDR3 DNA sequence: TGTGCCTGGAGTGTACAAGGGGGCCGTCAGCCCCAGCATTTT.

V and J are TRBV2 and TRBJ2-2; TRBD1 might be the D (5 bases). Trimming shortened V by 4 bases and J by 7 bases, and 10 bases separated the two germline ends. The CDR3 is made up of 13 amino acids. Germline CDR1 and CDR2: SNHLY and FYNNEI. The CDR3 DNA is TGTGCCAGCAGTGTCCAGGGTAGCGGGGAGCTGTTTTTT. This sequence encodes CASSVQGSGELFF.

CDR3 sequence reads: CASSLDSPQETQYF. CDR3 DNA sequence: TGTGCCAGCAGTCTGGATTCCCCTCAAGAGACCCAGTACTTC. The chain employs TRBV2 and TRBJ2-5; D is uncertain. The V end was cut by 5 bases, the J end by 2 bases, with 12 bases between. Germline-derived CDR1 and CDR2 are SNHLY and FYNNEI. This CDR3 region has 14 residues. The full variable domain, in which reference TRBV2 and TRBJ2-5 provide the parts outside the CDR3, is EPEVTQTPSHQVTQMGQEVILRCVPISNHLYFYWYRQILGQKVEFLVSFYNNEISEKSEIFDDQFSVERPDGSNFTLKIRSTKLEDSAMYFCASSLDSPQETQYFGPGTRLLVL.

This clone appeared a few times. The rearrangement joins TRBV29-1 to TRBJ1-4, with 7 nucleotides matching TRBD1. CDR3 length: 12 residues. Germline CDR1 and CDR2: SQVTM and ANQGSEA. V shed 7 bases and J 7 bases; nucleotides not matched to a gene: 6. In DNA form, the CDR3 reads TGCAGCGCTGCGGGACAGTTTGAAAAACTGTTTTTT. Protein sequence: CSAAGQFEKLFF. The variable domain in full, completed from reference TRBV29-1 and TRBJ1-4, reads SAVISQKPSRDICQRGTSLTIQCQVDSQVTMMFWYRQQPGQSLTLIATANQGSEATYESGFVIDKFPISRPNLTFSTLTVSNMSPEDSSIYLCSAAGQFEKLFFGSGTQLSVL.

This clone was found once. In DNA form, the CDR3 reads TGTGCCAGCAGTTTAATAGGGGGGAAACGCAATGAGCAGTTCTTC. Translating gives CASSLIGGKRNEQFF. The chain links TRBV27 to TRBJ2-1; D may correspond to TRBD1 or TRBD2 (6 bases each). The CDR3 spans 15 residues. Germline CDR1 and CDR2: MNHEY and SMNVEV (reference sequence). V shed 2 bases and J shed 6 bases, with 14 bases lying between them.

This sequence joins TRBV15 and TRBJ1-2; the D gene is possibly TRBD1 (6 bases). The V gene lost 2 bases and the J gene lost 6 bases, with 13 bases spanning the gap. CDR3 length: 14 residues. Germline-derived CDR1 and CDR2 are LNHNV and YYDKDF (reference sequence). The CDR3, as DNA: TGTGCCACCAGCAGACCTTCACAGGGAGATGGCTACACCTTC. Protein product: CATSRPSQGDGYTF.